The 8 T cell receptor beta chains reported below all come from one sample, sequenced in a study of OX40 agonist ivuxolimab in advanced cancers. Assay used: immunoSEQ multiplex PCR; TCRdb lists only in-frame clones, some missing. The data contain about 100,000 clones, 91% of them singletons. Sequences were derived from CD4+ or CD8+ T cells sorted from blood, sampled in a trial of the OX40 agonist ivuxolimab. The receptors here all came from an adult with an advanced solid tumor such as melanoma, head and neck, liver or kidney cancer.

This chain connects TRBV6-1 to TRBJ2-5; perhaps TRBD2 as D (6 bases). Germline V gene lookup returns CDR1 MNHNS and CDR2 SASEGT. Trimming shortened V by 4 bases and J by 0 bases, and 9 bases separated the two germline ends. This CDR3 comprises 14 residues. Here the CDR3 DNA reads TGTGCCAGCAGTGTTGGGGGGAACCAAGAGACCCAGTACTTC. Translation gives CASSVGGNQETQYF.

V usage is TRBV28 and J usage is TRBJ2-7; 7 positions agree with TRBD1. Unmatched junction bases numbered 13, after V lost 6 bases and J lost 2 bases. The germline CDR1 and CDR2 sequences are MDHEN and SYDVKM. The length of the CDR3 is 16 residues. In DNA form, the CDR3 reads TGTGCCAGCAGGTCATCAAGACAGGGAACCACCTACGAGCAGTACTTC. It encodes CASRSSRQGTTYEQYF.

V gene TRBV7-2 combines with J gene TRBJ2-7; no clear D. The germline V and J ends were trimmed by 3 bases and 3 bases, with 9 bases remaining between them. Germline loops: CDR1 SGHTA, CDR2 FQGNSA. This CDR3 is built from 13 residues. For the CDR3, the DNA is TGTGCCAGCAGCTTGGATTCGGGCTACGAGCAGTACTTC. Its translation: CASSLDSGYEQYF.

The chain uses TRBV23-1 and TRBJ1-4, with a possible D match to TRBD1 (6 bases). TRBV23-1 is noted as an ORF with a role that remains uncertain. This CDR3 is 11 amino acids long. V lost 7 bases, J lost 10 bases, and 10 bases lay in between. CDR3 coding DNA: TGCGCCAGCACGGGACACGGAAAACTGTTTTTT. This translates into CASTGHGKLFF.

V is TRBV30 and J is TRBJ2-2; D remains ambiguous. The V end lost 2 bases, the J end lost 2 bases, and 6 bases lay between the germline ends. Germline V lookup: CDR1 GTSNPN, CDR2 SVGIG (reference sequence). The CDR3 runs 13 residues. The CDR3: CAWSKLNTGELFF. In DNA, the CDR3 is TGTGCCTGGAGTAAACTTAACACCGGGGAGCTGTTTTTT.

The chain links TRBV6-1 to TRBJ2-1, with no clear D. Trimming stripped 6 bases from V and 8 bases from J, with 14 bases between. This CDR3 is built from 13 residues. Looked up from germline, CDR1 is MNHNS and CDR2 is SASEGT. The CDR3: CASRELYRDEQFF. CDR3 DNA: TGTGCCAGCAGGGAACTTTATCGGGATGAGCAGTTCTTC.

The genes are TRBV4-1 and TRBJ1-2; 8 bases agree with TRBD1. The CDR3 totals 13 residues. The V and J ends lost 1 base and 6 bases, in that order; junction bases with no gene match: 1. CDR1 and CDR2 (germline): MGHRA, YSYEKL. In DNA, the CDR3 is TGCGCCAGCAGCCAAGTCAGGGGGCATGGCTACACCTTC. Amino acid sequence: CASSQVRGHGYTF.

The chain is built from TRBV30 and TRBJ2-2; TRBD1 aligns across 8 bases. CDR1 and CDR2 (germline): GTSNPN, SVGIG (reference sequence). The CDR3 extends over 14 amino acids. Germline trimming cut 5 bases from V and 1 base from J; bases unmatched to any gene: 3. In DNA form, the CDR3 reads TGTGCCTGGGGCGGACAGGGGAACACCGGGGAGCTGTTTTTT. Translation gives CAWGGQGNTGELFF.